This TCR beta chain was identified in a study of cytomegalovirus exposure and HLA in healthy donors. As for the study in general: Earlier, some 170 million T cells were analyzed, and about 100 million unique TCR beta sequences were found among them.

The study ran its PCR with 60 Vbeta and 13 Jbeta primers. Generated by immunoSEQ multiplex PCR, the TCRdb table keeps only in-frame clones and is missing some. The sample lists about 260,000 clones; about 83% were seen once. Overall study results and limits: Most sequenced TCRs were rare (though some public TCRs occurred in many donors).

Per the germline V gene, CDR1 is SGHRS and CDR2 is YFSETQ. This CDR3 contains 16 residues. J was trimmed by 3 bases and V by 2 bases; bases with no gene match: 11. To note about this clone: Its specificity is not known.

Sequencing was performed on PBMCs. The clonotype comes from a woman aged 35 to 49 in good health and CMV-seropositive. The V and J genes are TRBV5-1 and TRBJ2-7, with 7 bases fitting TRBD1. The DNA for the CDR3 is TGCGCCAGCAGCTTTCAAGGGGGCGTAGGATACTACGAGCAGTACTTC. Its translation: CASSFQGGVGYYEQYF.